This TCR beta chain was sequenced for a study of blood T cell repertoires in COVID-19. On the study more broadly: PBMCs, B-cell-depleted T cells, or T cells provided the cDNA or gDNA that made up the material.

This CDR3 has 15 residues. The V end was cut by 6 bases, the J end by 6 bases, with 18 bases between. The germline gives CDR1 SGHRS, CDR2 YFSETQ. Generated by immunoSEQ multiplex PCR, the TCRdb table keeps only in-frame clones and is missing some. Here the sample spans about 99,000 clones, almost 90% being singletons. This TCR was recovered from a human donor in a cohort sampled during active COVID-19. Material: peripheral blood. V is TRBV5-1 and J is TRBJ2-2; possibly TRBD1 for D (5 bases). CDR3 residues: CASTLARAGAGELFF. The CDR3 nucleotides are TGCGCCAGCACCCTGGCCAGGGCTGGCGCCGGGGAGCTGTTTTTT.